The 16 T cell receptor beta chains below were found in one sample sequenced in a study of blood T cell repertoires in COVID-19 (dated by TCRdb to about 2020). Receptor libraries were prepared by the immunoSEQ multiplex PCR assay. TCRdb mirrors the immuneACCESS table, restricted to in-frame sequences. Some clones are absent from its copies; in checked studies, under half trace to an unresolved V gene, and the reason for the others is unknown. In this sample the table shows a few hundred thousand clones, over 75% of which occur a single time. The top ten clonotypes cover approximately 8.7% of the sample. Source material: PBMCs or T cells enriched from blood (not recorded which). Receptors were obtained from a man aged 35 to 55 who had recovered from COVID-19.

This clone was counted a single time. The chain employs TRBV19 and TRBJ1-2; 9 nucleotides match TRBD1. The junction had 14 bases not matched to a gene; V was cut back by 7 bases and J by 11 bases. This CDR3 spans 14 amino acids. CDR1 is LNHDA and CDR2 is SQIVND in the germline V gene (reference sequence). The CDR3 region is CASNKDRGFQVYTF. The CDR3 DNA sequence: TGTGCCAGTAATAAGGACAGGGGATTCCAGGTGTACACCTTC.

J is TRBJ1-4 and V is TRBV29-1; weak D call: TRBD1 (6 bases). Germline values: CDR1 SQVTM, CDR2 ANQGSEA. CDR3 size: 13 residues. Deletions cut 4 bases from V and 8 bases from J, with 14 bases between. Here the CDR3 DNA reads TGCAGCGTTGTCAGGGGCGTGGGCGAAAAACTGTTTTTT. As protein: CSVVRGVGEKLFF.

This chain uses TRBV2 with TRBJ1-2; 8 bases fit TRBD1. Trimming cost V 8 bases and J 8 bases; bases outside gene matches: 16. Germline values: CDR1 SNHLY, CDR2 FYNNEI. The CDR3 sequence is 15 residues long. CDR3 protein: CASRSRSDRGEGYTF. The CDR3 DNA is TGTGCCAGCCGAAGCCGATCCGACAGGGGTGAAGGCTACACCTTC.

The V and J genes are TRBV5-4 and TRBJ2-6; perhaps TRBD1 as D (6 bases). Germline lookup yields CDR1 SGHNT and CDR2 YYREEE (reference sequence). The CDR3 consists of 17 residues. Trimming shortened V by 4 bases and J by 1 base, and 15 bases separated the two germline ends. The CDR3 reads CASSVELQGSGANVLTF. In DNA form, the CDR3 reads TGTGCCAGCAGCGTAGAGCTACAGGGTTCTGGGGCCAACGTCCTGACTTTC. The full variable domain, its missing parts supplied by reference TRBV5-4 and TRBJ2-6, is ETGVTQSPTHLIKTRGQQVTLRCSSQSGHNTVSWYQQALGQGPQFIFQYYREEENGRGNFPPRFSGLQFPNYSSELNVNALELDDSALYLCASSVELQGSGANVLTFGAGSRLTVL.

The chain recombines TRBV7-7 with TRBJ1-4; tentative D call: TRBD1 (5 bases). V was clipped by 3 bases and J by 7 bases, with 18 bases between them. Germline CDR1 is SSHAT and CDR2 is FNYEAQ (reference sequence). The CDR3 totals 16 residues. CDR3 amino acids: CASSLGGGRTGEKLFF. CDR3 nucleotide sequence: TGTGCCAGCAGCTTGGGGGGGGGTCGAACGGGTGAAAAACTGTTTTTT.

The chain carries TRBV7-9 and TRBJ1-4; TRBD1 aligns across 9 bases. The CDR3 loop spans 17 amino acids. Germline-derived CDR1 and CDR2 are SEHNR and FQNEAQ (reference sequence). V lost 5 bases to trimming and J lost 3 bases; unmatched junction nucleotides: 10. The CDR3 coding sequence is TGTGCCAGCAGCAAGGGACAGGGTTCGAGGGCTAATGAAAAACTGTTTTTT. Protein: CASSKGQGSRANEKLFF.

V and J are TRBV2 and TRBJ2-2; 7 nucleotides line up with TRBD1. With V trimmed by 5 bases and J by 5 bases, 5 bases remained unmatched. This CDR3 has 14 residues. Germline V gene lookup returns CDR1 SNHLY and CDR2 FYNNEI. The DNA for the CDR3 is TGTGCCAGCAGTTGGGACAGTCTTACCGGGGAGCTGTTTTTT. It encodes CASSWDSLTGELFF. The full variable domain, with the rest looked up from reference TRBV2 and TRBJ2-2, is EPEVTQTPSHQVTQMGQEVILRCVPISNHLYFYWYRQILGQKVEFLVSFYNNEISEKSEIFDDQFSVERPDGSNFTLKIRSTKLEDSAMYFCASSWDSLTGELFFGEGSRLTVL.

V usage is TRBV5-5 and J usage is TRBJ2-7; TRBD2 matches at 12 bases. In germline, CDR1 is SGHKS, CDR2 YYEKEE (reference sequence). The CDR3 is made up of 17 amino acids. The junction had 11 bases not matched to a gene; V was cut back by 1 base and J by 6 bases. The CDR3 protein is CASSLPRTSGDGSEQYF. CDR3 bases: TGTGCCAGCAGCTTGCCCCGGACTAGCGGGGATGGAAGCGAGCAGTACTTC.

This clone was counted between two and nine times. This chain uses TRBV19 with TRBJ1-4, with TRBD1 identical over 10 bases. Germline V lookup: CDR1 LNHDA, CDR2 SQIVND (reference sequence). The CDR3 runs to 13 residues. Trimming removed 8 bases from V and 7 bases from J; junction bases left unmatched: 4. The CDR3 coding sequence is TGTGCCAGTGCACGGGACAGGGGTGAAAAACTGTTTTTT. Translating gives CASARDRGEKLFF.

This clone has only one observation. V gene TRBV5-5 combines with J gene TRBJ2-7; D is unresolved. V gave up 2 bases and J gave up 0 bases, with 12 bases separating them. The CDR3 loop spans 15 amino acids. Germline assignment: CDR1 SGHKS and CDR2 YYEKEE (reference sequence). CDR3 region: CASSFQVVSSYEQYF. The CDR3 DNA follows: TGTGCCAGCAGCTTTCAGGTGGTTAGCTCCTACGAGCAGTACTTC.

The genes are TRBV2 and TRBJ1-1, with 9 bases aligning to TRBD1. There are 15 residues in the CDR3. Germline trimming cut 7 bases from V and 7 bases from J; bases unmatched to any gene: 13. In germline, CDR1 is SNHLY, CDR2 FYNNEI. The CDR3, as DNA: TGTGCCAGCACCTATAAACAGGGGGCGCTTAATGAAGCTTTCTTT. This translates into CASTYKQGALNEAFF.

DNA of the CDR3: TGTGCCAGCAGTTACGCAGAACTATCCTACGAGCAGTACTTC. Translation gives CASSYAELSYEQYF. This chain joins TRBV6-5 and TRBJ2-7, with D unresolved. The germline V and J ends were trimmed by 2 bases and 1 base, with 9 bases remaining between them. The CDR3 length is 14 residues. Germline V CDR1 and CDR2: MNHEY, SVGAGI.

A remark on this clone: Relative to the germline gene, one junction end is altered; a read error may explain this. V is TRBV6-4 and J is TRBJ2-3; TRBD2 matches 12 bases. The CDR3 extends over 17 amino acids. Germline V gene lookup returns CDR1 MRHNA and CDR2 SNTAGT. In DNA, the CDR3 is TGTGCCAGCAGTGACTCGCTAGCGGGGGGGAGCAGAGATACGCAGTATTTT. Its translation: CASSDSLAGGSRDTQYF.

The chain links TRBV7-9 to TRBJ2-1, with D perhaps TRBD1 (5 bases). Trimming left V 5 bases short and J 2 bases short, with 13 bases between. The CDR3 contains 15 residues. The germline V gene encodes CDR1 SEHNR and CDR2 FQNEAQ (reference sequence). The CDR3 DNA follows: TGTGCCAGCAGCAAAGTACAGGTCCCCTACAATGAGCAGTTCTTC. Protein sequence: CASSKVQVPYNEQFF.

The J gene is TRBJ1-1, the V gene TRBV24-1, with 7 bases matching TRBD1. The V segment lost 7 bases and the J segment 4 bases; nucleotides outside the gene matches: 8. This CDR3 is built from 14 residues. Germline CDR1 is KGHDR and CDR2 is SFDVKD. The chain's CDR3 is CATREQGWGTEAFF. CDR3 bases: TGTGCCACCAGAGAACAGGGGTGGGGCACTGAAGCTTTCTTT.

In this sample, this clone turned up a few times. The J gene is TRBJ1-5, the V gene TRBV9; D uncertain. The CDR3 runs 15 residues. Trimming shortened V by 0 bases and J by 6 bases, and 13 bases separated the two germline ends. Per germline, CDR1 SGDLS and CDR2 YYNGEE. CDR3 bases: TGTGCCAGCAGCGTAGGGAAAGAGGGAGGTCAGCCCCAGCATTTT. It encodes CASSVGKEGGQPQHF. Combining the CDR3 with reference TRBV9 and TRBJ1-5 gives the whole variable domain DSGVTQTPKHLITATGQRVTLRCSPRSGDLSVYWYQQSLDQGLQFLIQYYNGEERAKGNILERFSAQQFPDLHSELNLSSLELGDSALYFCASSVGKEGGQPQHFGDGTRLSIL.